These 7 T cell receptor beta chains were sequenced from one sample in a study of identical twins. TCRdb itself ran the 5' RACE reads through MiXCR, one entry per CDR3 protein. The data contain about 330,000 distinct CDR3 sequences, 12% of them singletons. The same specimen was also included in a second study, on yellow fever vaccine responses in identical twins.

Sequencing was done on a sample of CD8+ T cells sorted from blood. These receptors were obtained from a woman under 30 in good health.

This chain links TRBV4-1 with TRBJ1-2; D gene ambiguous. Trimming stripped 0 bases from V and 8 bases from J, with 13 bases between. CDR1 and CDR2 from the germline V gene are MGHRA and YSYEKL. CDR3 length equals 14 residues. The CDR3 is CASSQDLVDGGYTF. CDR3 sequence (DNA): TGCGCCAGCAGCCAAGATCTAGTCGACGGAGGCTACACCTTC.

V gene TRBV14 combines with J gene TRBJ1-2; no firm D call. The germline CDR1 and CDR2 sequences are SGHDN and FVKESK. Trimming took 4 bases from V and 4 from J, leaving 16 bases between them. The CDR3 spans 15 residues. The CDR3: CASSPEITASYGYTF. The CDR3, as DNA: TGTGCCAGCAGCCCAGAAATAACCGCATCCTATGGCTACACCTTC.

This clonotype showed up many times. The chain links TRBV29-1 to TRBJ2-7; D is unclear. Germline V gene lookup returns CDR1 SQVTM and CDR2 ANQGSEA. With 5 bases removed from V and 2 bases from J, the gap between germline ends came to 10 bases. The CDR3 has 12 amino acids. CDR3 protein: CSVKVGTYEQYV. The CDR3, as DNA: TGCAGCGTTAAGGTTGGGACCTACGAGCAGTACGTC.

The rearrangement joins TRBV2 to TRBJ1-4, with D perhaps matching TRBD1 (6 bases). The CDR3 covers 11 residues. Germline CDR1 is SNHLY and CDR2 is FYNNEI. Trimming left V 10 bases short and J 7 bases short, with 10 bases between. The CDR3 DNA is TGTGCCACCAAGACAGGTGAAAAACTGTTTTTT. The encoded protein is CATKTGEKLFF. Looking up the rest from reference TRBV2 and TRBJ1-4 gives the full variable domain: EPEVTQTPSHQVTQMGQEVILRCVPISNHLYFYWYRQILGQKVEFLVSFYNNEISEKSEIFDDQFSVERPDGSNFTLKIRSTKLEDSAMYFCATKTGEKLFFGSGTQLSVL.

This clonotype has a handful of counts. This rearrangement joins TRBV12-3 or TRBV12-4 to TRBJ1-2, with D unclear. Trimming pared 7 bases from V and 2 bases from J, leaving 11 bases between. This CDR3 comprises 13 residues. The CDR3 sequence is CASILGGNYGYTF. In DNA, the CDR3 is TGTGCCAGCATCCTGGGCGGGAACTATGGCTACACCTTC.

This clonotype has more than one count but fewer than ten. This rearrangement joins TRBV3-1 to TRBJ2-1; 7 positions match TRBD2. Trimming took 1 base from V and 1 from J; bases not matched to a gene: 7. Germline V gene lookup returns CDR1 LGHDT and CDR2 YNNKEL (reference sequence). This CDR3 spans 17 amino acids. CDR3 coding DNA: TGTGCCAGCAGCCAAGCCCTAGCGGATTTTTCCTACAATGAGCAGTTCTTC. Encoded protein: CASSQALADFSYNEQFF.

A few counts support this clonotype. The rearrangement uses TRBV6-2 or TRBV6-3 and TRBJ2-7; D might be TRBD1 (6 bases). The V gene lost 2 bases and the J gene lost 4 bases, with 12 bases spanning the gap. The CDR3 runs to 14 residues. The germline CDR1 and CDR2 sequences are MNHEY and SVGEGT. The DNA for the CDR3 is TGTGCCAGCAGTTACGAGGGGGACGGATACGAGCAGTACGTC. It specifies CASSYEGDGYEQYV.